These 5 T cell receptor beta chains originate from one sample sequenced in a study of patients and donors after allogeneic stem cell transplantation. TCRdb reanalysed the RT-PCR reads using MiXCR and keeps one entry per CDR3 protein. The sample carries about 110,000 distinct CDR3 sequences, over 30% recorded once. The material sequenced was blood, either unsorted or a sorted T cell fraction (not recorded which). Source of these receptors: a human donor who was either an allogeneic HSCT recipient or a stem cell or donor lymphocyte infusion donor (not recorded which). It is not recorded whose cells these are; they may come from a transplant donor.

V gene TRBV7-7 combines with J gene TRBJ1-3; D call uncertain. The CDR3 contains 13 residues. V shed 1 base and J shed 9 bases, with 10 bases lying between them. Germline-derived CDR1 and CDR2 are SSHAT and FNYEAQ (reference sequence). The CDR3 bases are TGTGCCAGCAGCTTAGATAAGGGCTCCACCATATATTTT. Protein: CASSLDKGSTIYF.

V usage is TRBV20-1 and J usage is TRBJ2-7; D remains ambiguous. Per germline, CDR1 DFQATT and CDR2 SNEGSKA (reference sequence). The CDR3 length is 10 residues. Trimming cost V 3 bases and J 1 base, with 1 base left between them. The CDR3 nucleotides read TGCAGTGCTAGTTCCTACGAGCAGTACTTC. Residues: CSASSYEQYF.

In this sample, this clonotype turned up a few times. The genes are TRBV2 and TRBJ1-5, with D tentatively TRBD1 (5 bases). From germline, CDR1 is SNHLY and CDR2 FYNNEI. V lost 8 bases, J lost 0 bases, and 11 bases lay in between. This CDR3 contains 14 residues. The CDR3 sequence is CASRGVYSNQPQHF. CDR3 in DNA: TGTGCCAGCCGGGGGGTTTATAGCAATCAGCCCCAGCATTTT.

This clonotype was counted between two and nine times. The genes are TRBV7-8 and TRBJ2-1, with 7 bases identical to TRBD2. V shed 0 bases and J 6 bases; nucleotides not matched to a gene: 2. Germline values: CDR1 SGHVS, CDR2 FQNEAQ. The CDR3 is 14 residues long. CDR3 bases: TGTGCCAGCAGCTTAGCGGGAGGGATCAATGAGCAGTTCTTC. Its protein is CASSLAGGINEQFF.

In its sample, this clonotype was seen a few times. The chain uses TRBV7-2 and TRBJ1-5; tentatively, D is TRBD1 (5 bases). The V end was cut by 1 base, the J end by 5 bases, with 6 bases between. Germline loops: CDR1 SGHTA, CDR2 FQGNSA. The CDR3 covers 13 residues. CDR3 sequence reads: CASSLDRYQPQHF. In nucleotides, the CDR3 is TGTGCCAGCAGCTTAGACAGGTATCAGCCCCAGCATTTT. The full variable domain, in which reference TRBV7-2 and TRBJ1-5 provide the parts outside the CDR3, is GAGVSQSPSNKVTEKGKDVELRCDPISGHTALYWYRQSLGQGLEFLIYFQGNSAPDKSGLPSDRFSAERTGGSVSTLTIQRTQQEDSAVYLCASSLDRYQPQHFGDGTRLSIL.